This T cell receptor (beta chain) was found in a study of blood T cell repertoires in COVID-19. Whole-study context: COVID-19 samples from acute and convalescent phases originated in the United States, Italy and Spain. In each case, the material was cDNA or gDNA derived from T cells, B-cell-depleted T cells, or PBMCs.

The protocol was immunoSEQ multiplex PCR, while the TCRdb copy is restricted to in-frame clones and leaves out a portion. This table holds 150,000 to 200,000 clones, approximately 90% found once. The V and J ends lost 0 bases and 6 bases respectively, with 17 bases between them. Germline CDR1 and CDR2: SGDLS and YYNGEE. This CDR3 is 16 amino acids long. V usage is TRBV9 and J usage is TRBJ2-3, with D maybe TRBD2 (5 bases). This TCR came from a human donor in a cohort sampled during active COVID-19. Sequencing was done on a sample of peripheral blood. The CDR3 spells CASSVVVGSGVDTQYF. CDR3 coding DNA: TGTGCCAGCAGCGTAGTGGTAGGCTCCGGGGTGGATACGCAGTATTTT.